The entry below gives a single T cell receptor (beta chain) sequence along with its context. Its antigen target is currently unknown. Base qualities are not recorded, but no much larger clone differs from it by a single base. This sample is part of a study of T cell responses to AZD1222 COVID-19 vaccine (dated by TCRdb to about 2021). Study-level background: AZD1222 recipients given second doses at about 4 weeks or at about 12 weeks were pooled, since spike-specific TCR depth and breadth were not found to differ between the two schedules. TCR sequencing was performed for some 250 trial participants, of whom approximately 200 were given two doses of AZD1222 and around 25 were given two doses of MenACWY control vaccine. Trial participants were enrolled into age subgroups of 18-55, 56-69 and 70-plus years, which contained around 140, 26 and 57 TCR-sequenced participants, respectively. General findings and caveats noted by the study authors: In the small 56-69-year group, the increase in depth fell short of significance, most likely because of low power. CD4 TCRs associated with the vaccine covered the entire spike protein, and the dominant responses were in regions 160-218 and 743-854. Nearly half of unique spike-specific TCRs reportedly recognized epitopes outside regions mutated in the B.1.351 and B.1.1.7 variants. Only five to seven AZD1222 recipients were SARS-CoV-2 seropositive at baseline, limiting conclusions about previously exposed vaccinees. Participants were mostly white British and included more females than males, and it was suggested by the authors that clonal diversity may have been underestimated. After two AZD1222 doses, spike-specific TCR breadth and depth were significantly higher than at day 0 and than in MenACWY recipients. Because no day 14 peak-response samples were available, repertoires were characterized only after the peak T cell response.

A distance of 2 bases separates the germline ends of V and J, which lose 2 bases and 6 bases respectively. From the germline V gene, CDR1 is SGHRS and CDR2 is YFSETQ. The CDR3 sequence holds 11 residues, the cysteine and phenylalanine included. Just the 33-base CDR3 DNA is kept, in frame starting at base 1. The CDR3 regions of human TCRbeta chains were analyzed by immunosequencing. In the source study's methods: Repertoire TCRs were checked for matches against a reference library of SARS-CoV-2-specific TCRs that had been generated using the MIRA antigen-specificity platform. Breadth was defined as the fraction of unique TCRs that were SARS-CoV-2-associated. Depth was defined as the fraction of total T cells that were SARS-CoV-2-associated. Using the MIRA data, each spike-specific TCR was assigned both to the spike region to which the TCR was reactive and to a CD4 or CD8 class. Log10-transformed breadth and depth values were compared by one-way ANOVA with Sidak's multiple comparisons tests. TCRdb took over this immuneACCESS table, retaining in-frame rearrangements with V and J assigned. Such tables are incomplete; in checked studies, under half of the missing clones stem from an unresolved V gene, and the remainder is unexplained. For V, J and clone size, that table is used; D and trimming come from the DNA. Present in this sample are about 97,000 clones, roughly 88% of which were seen just once. Together, the top ten hold roughly 2.8% of the sample.

This sample's time point label indicates: baseline before first vaccination. Vaccinee samples were obtained from the UK trials COV001 and COV002, which included a single-blind randomized controlled phase 2/3 trial of AZD1222 (ChAdOx1 nCoV-19) in healthy adults. For TCRbeta chain sequencing, PBMC samples were collected from trial participants at day 0 and at day 28 after the second dose. The chain couples TRBV5-1 to TRBJ2-2; no D segment can be confidently identified. The TCR sequence derives from an adult in good health. The source was peripheral blood, collected on day 0 of AZD1222 vaccination. The bases are TGCGCCAGCAGCTTCCCCGGGGAGCTGTTTTTT. Its protein is CASSFPGELFF. The reference TRBV5-1 and TRBJ2-2 proteins fill in what lies around the CDR3, so the full variable domain reads KAGVTQTPRYLIKTRGQQVTLSCSPISGHRSVSWYQQTPGQGLQFLFEYFSETQRNKGNFPGRFSGRQFSNSRSEMNVSTLELGDSALYLCASSFPGELFFGEGSRLTVL.